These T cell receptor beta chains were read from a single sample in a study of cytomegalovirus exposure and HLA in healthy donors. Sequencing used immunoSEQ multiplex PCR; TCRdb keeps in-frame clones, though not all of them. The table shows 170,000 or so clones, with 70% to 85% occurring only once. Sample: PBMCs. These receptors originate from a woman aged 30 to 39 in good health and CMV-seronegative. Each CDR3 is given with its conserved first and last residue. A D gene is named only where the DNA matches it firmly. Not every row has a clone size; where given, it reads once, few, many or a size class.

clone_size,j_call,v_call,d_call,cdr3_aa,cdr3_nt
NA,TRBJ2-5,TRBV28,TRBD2,CASNSLAGGGQETQYF,TGTGCCAGCAACTCCTTAGCGGGAGGGGGTCAAGAGACCCAGTACTTC
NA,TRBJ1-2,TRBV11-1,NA,CASSLAPDRFSYGYTF,TGTGCCAGCAGCTTAGCCCCGGACAGATTCTCCTATGGCTACACCTTC
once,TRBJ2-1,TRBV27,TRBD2,CASSFPATSGIRDEQFF,TGTGCCAGCAGTTTCCCAGCCACTAGCGGGATTAGAGATGAGCAGTTCTTC
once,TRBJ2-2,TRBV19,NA,CASSIDPGGAGELFF,TGTGCCAGTAGTATCGACCCCGGGGGTGCCGGGGAGCTGTTTTTT
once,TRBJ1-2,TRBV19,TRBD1,CASSIFPGQAYGYTF,TGTGCCAGTAGTATATTTCCGGGACAGGCCTATGGCTACACCTTC
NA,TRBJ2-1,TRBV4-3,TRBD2,CASSQSRFGLAGYGSYNEQFF,TGCGCCAGCAGCCAATCCCGGTTTGGACTAGCGGGATACGGCTCCTACAATGAGCAGTTCTTC
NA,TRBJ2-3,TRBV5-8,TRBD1,CASSWVRDRGAPDTQYF,TGTGCCAGCAGCTGGGTCCGGGACAGGGGTGCTCCAGATACGCAGTATTTT
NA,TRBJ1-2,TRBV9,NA,CASTSGGVGGYTF,TGTGCCAGCACCTCCGGGGGGGTGGGAGGCTACACCTTC
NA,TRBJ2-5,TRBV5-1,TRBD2,CASSFRSGVTETQYF,TGCGCCAGCAGCTTTAGGAGCGGGGTAACGGAGACCCAGTACTTC
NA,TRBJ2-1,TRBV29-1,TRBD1,CSVRNTGVVRHEQFF,TGCAGCGTCAGAAATACAGGGGTGGTACGACATGAGCAGTTCTTC
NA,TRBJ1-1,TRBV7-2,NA,CASSSQGFMNTEAFF,TGTGCCAGCAGCTCCCAGGGATTTATGAACACTGAAGCTTTCTTT
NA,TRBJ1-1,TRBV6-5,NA,CASSYSSDTEAFF,TGTGCCAGCAGTTACTCGAGCGACACTGAAGCTTTCTTT
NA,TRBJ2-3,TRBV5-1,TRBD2,CASSPGTSGNTQYF,TGCGCCAGCAGCCCCGGGACTAGCGGAAATACGCAGTATTTT